The present entry profiles one T cell receptor (beta chain) with its context. What it recognizes is unknown. The junction had 7 bases not matched to a gene; V was cut back by 3 bases and J by 3 bases. The CDR3 sequence is 15 residues long. Per the germline V gene, CDR1 is LGHDT and CDR2 is YNNKEL (reference sequence). The data belong to a study of blood T cells in healthy people across ages. Study results and limitations: Strong correlation existed between TCR beta diversity and naive T cell percentage. Roughly linear declines in TCR beta diversity per million T cells occurred with age. The authors considered diversity estimates from one million T cells to be underestimates.

Donation came from healthy Caucasian individuals in Russia who were aged roughly 6 to 95. Through a sample-barcoded 5' primer and a J-beta primer mix, a second PCR was run for roughly 6 to 11 cycles. TCRdb reprocessed the 5' RACE reads via MiXCR and lists one record per CDR3 protein. The sample records some 1 million distinct CDR3 sequences, under 55% being singletons. Sequenced material: blood. This sequence joins TRBV3-1 and TRBJ2-7, with TRBD2 matching 8 bases. The clonotype originates from a woman aged 55-69 years in good health. The CDR3, as DNA: TGTGCCAGCAGCCACTTGGCGGGAGGCAACTACGAGCAGTACTTC. Residues: CASSHLAGGNYEQYF.